One sample yielded the 28 T cell receptor beta chains listed below, sequenced in a study of T cells after yellow fever vaccination. TCRdb reprocessed the 5' RACE reads with MiXCR, giving one entry per CDR3 protein. The table records about 630,000 distinct CDR3 sequences, 10% to 15% of them present only once. Sequencing was performed on PBMCs, taken on the day of the yellow fever booster vaccination. These receptors were obtained from a man in his thirties or forties who received the YFV17D yellow fever vaccine.

V usage is TRBV5-4 and J usage is TRBJ2-7; 10 nucleotides line up with TRBD1. The CDR3 contains 15 residues. The germline CDR1 and CDR2 sequences are SGHNT and YYREEE (reference sequence). J lost 7 bases, V lost 5 bases, and 12 bases had no gene match. This chain's CDR3 is CASSFPGQGGSEQYF. The CDR3 nucleotides are TGTGCCAGCAGTTTTCCTGGACAGGGGGGGAGTGAGCAGTACTTC.

The V gene is TRBV28, the J gene TRBJ2-7, with 13 bases fitting TRBD2. Germline V gene lookup returns CDR1 MDHEN and CDR2 SYDVKM. J lost 6 bases, V lost 6 bases, and 5 bases had no gene match. The CDR3 contains 14 residues. CDR3: CASRSGLAGTEQYF. The CDR3 DNA reads TGTGCCAGCAGATCGGGACTAGCGGGAACCGAGCAGTACTTC. Together with reference TRBV28 and TRBJ2-7, the CDR3 gives the full variable domain: DVKVTQSSRYLVKRTGEKVFLECVQDMDHENMFWYRQDPGLGLRLIYFSYDVKMKEKGDIPEGYSVSREKKERFSLILESASTNQTSMYLCASRSGLAGTEQYFGPGTRLTVT.

This chain joins TRBV24-1 and TRBJ2-7; TRBD1 matches at 10 bases. Germline trimming cut 12 bases from V and 2 bases from J; bases unmatched to any gene: 18. CDR1 and CDR2 (germline): KGHDR, SFDVKD. CDR3 length equals 17 residues. For the CDR3, the DNA is TGTGCCCCCTTAAACCGGGACAGGGGCCAACTTACCTACGAGCAGTACTTC. It translates to CAPLNRDRGQLTYEQYF.

In this sample, this clonotype turned up a few times. This sequence joins TRBV6-5 and TRBJ2-1, with D perhaps assigned TRBD1 or TRBD2 (6 bases each). Trimming took off 0 bases at V and 5 bases at J, with 23 bases between the two ends. From germline, CDR1 is MNHEY and CDR2 SVGAGI. The CDR3 has 19 residues. The CDR3 loop reads CASSYSPFEWGAYNNEQFF. The DNA of the CDR3 is TGTGCCAGCAGTTACTCCCCCTTCGAGTGGGGGGCGTATAACAATGAGCAGTTCTTC.

This rearrangement joins TRBV18 to TRBJ2-7, with 7 bases identical to TRBD2. From germline, CDR1 is KGHSH and CDR2 LQKENI. The length of the CDR3 is 15 residues. Unmatched junction bases numbered 8, after V lost 5 bases and J lost 1 base. CDR3 sequence (DNA): TGTGCCAGCTCAACCGGGACTACGAATTCCTACGAGCAGTACTTC. Amino acid sequence: CASSTGTTNSYEQYF.

This clonotype was detected a few times. The CDR3 region has the DNA TGTGCCAGCACCAAACAGGGGGGGAATGGCTACACCTTC. Translating it yields CASTKQGGNGYTF. This rearrangement joins TRBV6-1 to TRBJ1-2; 8 bases map to TRBD1. The CDR3 extends over 13 amino acids. V lost 7 bases, J lost 6 bases, and 7 bases stayed unmatched. The germline V gene encodes CDR1 MNHNS and CDR2 SASEGT.

In this sample, this clonotype turned up a few times. The chain couples TRBV12-3 or TRBV12-4 to TRBJ2-1; 12 bases match TRBD2. This CDR3 has 13 residues. J gave up 9 bases and V 6 bases, and 3 bases lay outside the gene matches. Here the CDR3 reads CASRPGLAGEQFF. CDR3 DNA: TGTGCCAGCAGGCCGGGACTAGCGGGTGAGCAGTTCTTC.

This clonotype was observed many times. The chain couples TRBV7-9 to TRBJ1-5; a possible D gene is TRBD1 (5 bases). Germline CDR1 is SEHNR and CDR2 is FQNEAQ (reference sequence). The V and J ends lost 2 bases and 5 bases respectively, with 7 bases between them. The CDR3 extends over 13 amino acids. CDR3 loop: CASSLRGDQPQHF. The CDR3, as DNA: TGTGCCAGCAGCTTAAGGGGAGATCAGCCCCAGCATTTT.

A few counts support this clonotype. This sequence joins TRBV4-3 and TRBJ2-7; a possible D gene is TRBD2 (5 bases). V was cut by 1 base and J by 6 bases, with 13 bases left in between. CDR3 length equals 14 residues. The germline CDR1 and CDR2 sequences are LGHNA and YSLEER. In nucleotides, the CDR3 is TGCGCCAGCAGCCAAGGGGGATTAGCGAGCGAGCAGTACTTC. The encoded protein is CASSQGGLASEQYF.

This chain links TRBV12-3 or TRBV12-4 with TRBJ2-5; the D call may be TRBD1 or TRBD2 (5 bases each). The CDR3 has 13 amino acids. Trimming cost V 7 bases and J 9 bases, with 18 bases left between them. The CDR3 DNA is TGTGCCAGCATGGCCAGCGAGGGGCGATCCCAGTACTTC. Translation: CASMASEGRSQYF.

This clonotype was seen only a few times. This chain connects TRBV6-6 to TRBJ2-5; the D gene is possibly TRBD1 (5 bases). CDR3 length: 12 residues. Per the germline V gene, CDR1 is MNHNY and CDR2 is SVGAGI (reference sequence). The V gene lost 7 bases and the J gene lost 2 bases, with 8 bases spanning the gap. CDR3 in DNA: TGTGCCAGCAAGACAGAGCAAGAGACCCAGTACTTC. Translating gives CASKTEQETQYF.

This clonotype occurred a few times. As DNA, the CDR3 is TGTGCCAGCAGCTCGGGAGAGCGGGAGGGCGAGCAGTACTTC. This translates into CASSSGEREGEQYF. The chain links TRBV7-6 to TRBJ2-7; 10 nucleotides agree with TRBD2. V lost 4 bases, J lost 6 bases, and 6 bases stayed unmatched. The CDR3 length is 14 residues. Germline CDR1 reads SGHVS; CDR2 reads FNYEAQ.

The J gene is TRBJ2-1, the V gene TRBV21-1; no check of the table's D call, TRBD2, against the DNA was made. TRBV21-1 is recorded as a pseudogene. This CDR3 comprises 17 residues. The CDR3 DNA follows: TGTGCCAGCAGCAAAGAGTGGGGGGCTAGCCCAGGTAATGAGCAGTTCTTC. This translates into CASSKEWGASPGNEQFF.

This clonotype was observed a few times. This rearrangement joins TRBV4-2 to TRBJ2-1; TRBD2 matches at 12 bases. The V gene end was trimmed by 0 bases and the J gene end by 0 bases; junction bases not matched to a gene: 9. Looked up from germline, CDR1 is LGHNA and CDR2 is YNFKEQ. The CDR3 runs to 20 residues. In DNA form, the CDR3 reads TGTGCCAGCAGCCAAGATCTACTAGCGGGAGGCCAGAGCTCCTACAATGAGCAGTTCTTC. This codes for CASSQDLLAGGQSSYNEQFF.

This chain joins TRBV12-3 or TRBV12-4 and TRBJ1-2; D not resolved. The CDR3 contains 15 residues. Trimming removed 2 bases at V and 2 bases at J, with 12 bases between. Written as DNA, the CDR3 is TGTGCCAGCAGTTTAAATGGAGGAGTGAACTATGGCTACACCTTC. Its translation: CASSLNGGVNYGYTF.

This clonotype was seen a few times. The junction departs from the called germline gene at one end, perhaps through a read error. The rearrangement joins TRBV5-1 to TRBJ2-3; no clear D gene. Germline assignment: CDR1 SGHRS and CDR2 YFSETQ. This CDR3 is built from 14 residues. The CDR3 spells CATSDLSRTDKQYF. The CDR3 DNA reads TGCGCCACCTCAGACCTCAGCAGAACAGATAAGCAGTATTTT.

The chain carries TRBV7-9 and TRBJ2-7; D is tentatively TRBD1 or TRBD2 (7 bases each). With 11 bases removed from V and 1 base from J, the gap between germline ends came to 18 bases. This CDR3 is 14 amino acids long. Per germline, CDR1 SEHNR and CDR2 FQNEAQ (reference sequence). Written as DNA, the CDR3 is TGTGCCTCAGCAGCGGGACAGCTTTCCTACGAGCAGTACTTC. It specifies CASAAGQLSYEQYF.

The rearrangement uses TRBV5-1 and TRBJ2-7; perhaps D is TRBD1 or TRBD2 (5 bases each). V was pared by 0 bases and J by 5 bases, with 18 bases between. Germline loops: CDR1 SGHRS, CDR2 YFSETQ. CDR3 length: 16 amino acids. The CDR3 is CASSLASGTPDHEQYF. Written as DNA, the CDR3 is TGCGCCAGCAGCTTGGCGTCCGGGACCCCGGACCACGAGCAGTACTTC.

This clonotype came up a few times. The J gene is TRBJ2-2, the V gene TRBV21-1; TRBD1, the table's D call, was not compared with the DNA. TRBV21-1 counts as a pseudogene. This CDR3 region has 14 residues. Here the CDR3 DNA reads TGTGCCAGCAGCAAAGATGGCAGGGTTGTTTGGCTGTTTTTT. Its translation is CASSKDGRVVWLFF.

This clonotype appeared a few times. Written as DNA, the CDR3 is TGTGCCAGCAGTTACTCGAAAACCGGGAGGAGTTACAATGAGCAGTTCTTC. It encodes CASSYSKTGRSYNEQFF. The chain employs TRBV6-2 or TRBV6-3 and TRBJ2-1, with TRBD2 matching 7 bases. Unmatched junction bases numbered 9, after V lost 0 bases and J lost 4 bases. The CDR3 spans 17 residues. Germline-derived CDR1 and CDR2 are MNHEY and SVGEGT.

The chain has TRBV5-6 and TRBJ1-5; no firm D call. V was clipped by 4 bases and J by 8 bases, with 13 bases between them. This CDR3 has 13 amino acids. Germline V lookup: CDR1 SGHDT, CDR2 YYEEEE. In DNA form, the CDR3 reads TGTGCCAGCAGCCCGGGCCCTCGAGAGCCCCAGCATTTT. Its translation: CASSPGPREPQHF.

This clonotype was found many times. This chain joins TRBV20-1 and TRBJ2-3; D perhaps matches TRBD2 (6 bases). Trimming removed 6 bases from V and 3 bases from J, with 13 bases in between. This CDR3 spans 13 amino acids. Germline V lookup: CDR1 DFQATT, CDR2 SNEGSKA (reference sequence). CDR3 region: CSASRDSTDTQYF. The CDR3 nucleotides are TGCAGTGCATCGCGGGATTCGACAGATACGCAGTATTTT.

The CDR3 DNA is TGTGCCAGCAACCTGTACGCCTCTGGAAACACCATATATTTT. Translated: CASNLYASGNTIYF. This sequence joins TRBV7-2 and TRBJ1-3; no definite D call. Deletions cut 7 bases from V and 0 bases from J, with 10 bases between. The CDR3 is made up of 14 amino acids. CDR1 and CDR2 from the germline V gene are SGHTA and FQGNSA.

The gene calls are TRBV4-3 and TRBJ2-2, with unresolved D. V was shortened by 0 bases and J by 7 bases, with 6 bases between the two germline ends. CDR3 length: 13 amino acids. CDR1 and CDR2 from the germline V gene are LGHNA and YSLEER. CDR3 loop: CASSQETVGELFF. CDR3 DNA: TGCGCCAGCAGCCAAGAAACGGTCGGGGAGCTGTTTTTT.

This chain links TRBV6-5 with TRBJ2-2; 7 positions match TRBD2. V shed 4 bases, J shed 4 bases, and the junction held 6 bases outside the gene matches. From germline, CDR1 is MNHEY and CDR2 SVGAGI. CDR3 size: 15 residues. CDR3 nucleotides: TGTGCCAGCAGTTCCGCGGGAGTCGGCACCGGGGAGCTGTTTTTT. Amino acids: CASSSAGVGTGELFF.

The chain recombines TRBV24-1 with TRBJ2-1; 8 nucleotides line up with TRBD2. The J segment lost 9 bases and the V segment lost 4 bases, leaving 10 bases of the junction unmatched. The CDR3 loop spans 15 amino acids. The germline gives CDR1 KGHDR, CDR2 SFDVKD. The CDR3 spells CATSEPRDLAGEQFF. The CDR3 DNA sequence: TGTGCCACCAGTGAGCCCCGGGACCTAGCGGGTGAGCAGTTCTTC.

CDR3 sequence: CASTRSGSYNEQFF. CDR3 nucleotides: TGTGCCAGTACGCGTAGCGGCTCCTACAATGAGCAGTTCTTC. This sequence joins TRBV19 and TRBJ2-1, with D possibly TRBD2 on 6 matching bases. The V and J ends lost 7 bases and 0 bases respectively, with 10 bases between them. Germline CDR1 and CDR2: LNHDA and SQIVND (reference sequence). The CDR3 consists of 14 residues.

A few counts support this clonotype. CDR3 residues: CASSRSAQPDGYTF. The CDR3 region has the DNA TGTGCCAGCAGCCGCTCGGCCCAGCCCGATGGCTACACCTTC. The J gene is TRBJ1-2, the V gene TRBV4-2, with D uncertain. Germline V gene data show CDR1 as LGHNA and CDR2 as YNFKEQ. V lost 4 bases to trimming and J lost 6 bases, with 15 bases between them. This CDR3 is 14 amino acids long.